Presented here are 7 T cell receptor beta chains from one specimen sequenced in a study of blood T cell repertoires in COVID-19. Profiling relied on immunoSEQ multiplex PCR, and the TCRdb table lists in-frame clones only, not all of them. The repertoire has 150,000 to 200,000 clones, about four fifths of them found once; the top ten carry approximately 10%. The material sequenced was PBMCs or T cells enriched from blood (not recorded which). Receptors were obtained from a man aged 50 or older who had recovered from COVID-19.

The V call is TRBV12-3 or TRBV12-4, the J call TRBJ1-3; D not certain. The V and J ends lost 1 base and 9 bases respectively, with 10 bases between them. CDR3 length equals 13 residues. The CDR3 here is CASSLGPRSTIYF. CDR3 nucleotide sequence: TGTGCCAGCAGTTTAGGGCCCCGGAGCACCATATATTTT.

V usage is TRBV6-5 and J usage is TRBJ1-1; D is perhaps TRBD1 (5 bases). Trimming took off 6 bases at V and 10 bases at J, with 15 bases between the two ends. The germline V gene has CDR1 MNHEY and CDR2 SVGAGI. CDR3 size: 12 residues. The CDR3 sequence is CASSQEYGGAFF. As DNA, the CDR3 is TGTGCCAGCAGCCAGGAGTACGGGGGAGCTTTCTTT.

V is TRBV2 and J is TRBJ1-2; D possibly corresponds to TRBD1 (6 bases). The ends were cut back, 3 bases at V and 4 bases at J, with 12 bases in the middle. The CDR3 is made up of 14 amino acids. The germline V gene encodes CDR1 SNHLY and CDR2 FYNNEI. The chain's CDR3 is CASSDLGQLYGYTF. Written as DNA, the CDR3 is TGTGCCAGCAGTGATTTGGGACAACTCTATGGCTACACCTTC.

The chain has TRBV7-2 and TRBJ1-1; D unresolved. Between the trimmed V and J ends, which lost 2 bases and 1 base, there was a span of 5 bases. CDR1 and CDR2 from the germline V gene are SGHTA and FQGNSA. The CDR3 is 13 amino acids. This chain's CDR3 is CASSLPGNTEAFF. As DNA, the CDR3 is TGTGCCAGCAGCTTACCAGGGAACACTGAAGCTTTCTTT.

This sequence joins TRBV21-1 and TRBJ2-3; the table names TRBD2, a call not compared with the DNA. TRBV21-1 is a pseudogene. The CDR3 totals 15 residues. The DNA of the CDR3 is TGTGCCAGCAGCAAACTCCCGGCGGACACAGATACGCAGTATTTT. It encodes CASSKLPADTDTQYF.

The chain employs TRBV27 and TRBJ2-1; 11 positions match TRBD2. Germline trimming cut 5 bases from V and 9 bases from J; bases unmatched to any gene: 9. The CDR3 covers 15 residues. Germline V gives CDR1 MNHEY, CDR2 SMNVEV (reference sequence). The CDR3 region has the DNA TGTGCCAGCAGTCTTATCGGACTAGCGGGTGGTGAGCAGTTCTTC. It encodes CASSLIGLAGGEQFF.

The chain employs TRBV19 and TRBJ2-7; the match to TRBD1 covers 7 bases. With V trimmed by 5 bases and J by 1 base, 8 bases remained unmatched. Germline CDR1 is LNHDA and CDR2 is SQIVND (reference sequence). This CDR3 has 15 residues. CDR3 DNA sequence: TGTGCCAGTAGTCCAAAACGGGACAGATCCTACGAGCAGTACTTC. Protein: CASSPKRDRSYEQYF.